These 27 T cell receptor beta chains share one sample of origin, sequenced in a study of radiotherapy plus CTLA-4 blockade in lung cancer. Clones were read by immunoSEQ multiplex PCR, and TCRdb kept only the in-frame ones, dropping some. The sample lists tens of thousands of clones, 70% to 80% seen once, with approximately 16% in the top ten. The material was peripheral blood, obtained from a patient treated with radiotherapy plus ipilimumab. These receptor sequences come from a human donor with non-small cell lung cancer that progressed on radiotherapy plus ipilimumab.

The J gene is TRBJ2-3, the V gene TRBV10-3; possibly TRBD1 or TRBD2 for D (5 bases each). V lost 8 bases and J lost 3, with 18 bases in between. Germline V gives CDR1 ENHRY, CDR2 SYGVKD. CDR3 size: 15 residues. CDR3 coding DNA: TGTGCCATCCGAGCGGACCAGGGCTTAACAGATACGCAGTATTTT. It yields the protein CAIRADQGLTDTQYF.

The chain combines TRBV29-1 with TRBJ1-1, with D unclear. The germline gives CDR1 SQVTM, CDR2 ANQGSEA. V was clipped by 1 base and J by 5 bases, with 17 bases between them. CDR3 length equals 15 residues. CDR3 region: CSVEVQSRPMTEAFF. CDR3 nucleotide sequence: TGCAGCGTTGAAGTACAATCCAGACCTATGACTGAAGCTTTCTTT.

This rearrangement joins TRBV6-5 to TRBJ2-5; D ambiguous. Germline CDR1 and CDR2: MNHEY and SVGAGI. This CDR3 contains 14 residues. V shed 0 bases and J shed 3 bases, with 8 bases lying between them. CDR3 region: CASSYSQLKETQYF. The CDR3 nucleotides read TGTGCCAGCAGTTACTCCCAGTTGAAAGAGACCCAGTACTTC.

The chain links TRBV10-3 to TRBJ2-2; D is unclear. The CDR3 is made up of 15 amino acids. V was trimmed by 2 bases and J by 2 bases, leaving 9 bases between them. CDR1 and CDR2 from the germline V gene are ENHRY and SYGVKD. CDR3 DNA sequence: TGTGCCATCAGTGAGCGAGCGATTAACACCGGGGAGCTGTTTTTT. It encodes CAISERAINTGELFF.

The sample holds a few counts of this clone. The chain links TRBV6-4 to TRBJ1-6; D call uncertain. Trimming took 6 bases from V and 6 from J, leaving 12 bases between them. Germline V gives CDR1 MRHNA, CDR2 SNTAGT. The CDR3 spans 14 residues. This chain's CDR3 is CASSPDVTNSPLHF. The CDR3 nucleotides read TGTGCCAGCAGCCCCGACGTAACTAATTCACCCCTCCACTTT.

The chain combines TRBV28 with TRBJ2-1; TRBD2 might be the D (6 bases). The germline gives CDR1 MDHEN, CDR2 SYDVKM. The CDR3 consists of 13 residues. Trimming pared 2 bases from V and 9 bases from J, leaving 11 bases between. The CDR3 region is CASSLLGGIEQFF. DNA for the CDR3: TGTGCCAGCAGTTTACTAGGAGGGATTGAGCAGTTCTTC.

The chain links TRBV2 to TRBJ2-2; 10 bases fit TRBD1. The CDR3 has 16 residues. Losses at the gene ends were 10 bases for V and 5 bases for J; bases not matched to a gene: 13. Germline V lookup: CDR1 SNHLY, CDR2 FYNNEI. Here the CDR3 DNA reads TGTGCCATTACCCCCCCGGACAGGGGGATGACCGGGGAGCTGTTTTTT. Its protein is CAITPPDRGMTGELFF. Full variable domain (missing parts from reference TRBV2 and TRBJ2-2): EPEVTQTPSHQVTQMGQEVILRCVPISNHLYFYWYRQILGQKVEFLVSFYNNEISEKSEIFDDQFSVERPDGSNFTLKIRSTKLEDSAMYFCAITPPDRGMTGELFFGEGSRLTVL.

V usage is TRBV6-9 and J usage is TRBJ1-1, with D perhaps matching TRBD1 (5 bases). With 6 bases removed from V and 7 bases from J, the gap between germline ends came to 9 bases. This CDR3 comprises 11 residues. Per the germline V gene, CDR1 is MNHGY and CDR2 is SVAAGI. In DNA, the CDR3 is TGTGCCAGCAGATTCGGGGGTGAAGCTTTCTTT. It specifies CASRFGGEAFF.

Only one count was recorded for this clone. The chain carries TRBV28 and TRBJ2-2; weak D call: TRBD1 (6 bases). V shed 5 bases and J shed 6 bases, with 10 bases lying between them. From germline, CDR1 is MDHEN and CDR2 SYDVKM. The length of the CDR3 is 13 residues. CDR3 in DNA: TGTGCCAGCAGTCCCGGACAGTCCGGGGAGCTGTTTTTT. Its protein product is CASSPGQSGELFF.

V usage is TRBV9 and J usage is TRBJ2-5; D might be TRBD1 (5 bases). The end of the DNA is better explained by TRBJ2-7, so the J call may be wrong. The germline V gene encodes CDR1 SGDLS and CDR2 YYNGEE. This CDR3 spans 15 amino acids. CDR3 loop: CASSVGQTSAYEQYF. The CDR3 DNA follows: TGTGCCAGCAGCGTAGGACAGACCTCGGCCTACGAGCAGTACTTC.

This chain uses TRBV14 with TRBJ2-5, with a possible D match to TRBD1 (6 bases). The V and J ends lost 1 base and 3 bases respectively, with 12 bases between them. Germline V CDR1 and CDR2: SGHDN, FVKESK. The CDR3 covers 15 residues. CDR3 amino acids: CASSQGIAGEETQYF. DNA for the CDR3: TGTGCCAGCAGCCAAGGGATTGCAGGGGAAGAGACCCAGTACTTC.

This chain uses TRBV19 with TRBJ2-7; 10 nucleotides line up with TRBD1. There are 15 residues in the CDR3. The trim removed 5 bases at V and 3 bases at J, leaving 7 bases unmatched. Germline V lookup: CDR1 LNHDA, CDR2 SQIVND (reference sequence). As DNA, the CDR3 is TGTGCCAGTAGTTTCCCCGGGACAGGGGTCTACGAGCAGTACTTC. It translates to CASSFPGTGVYEQYF.

This chain joins TRBV11-2 and TRBJ2-3; D gene unclear. The ends were cut back, 0 bases at V and 4 bases at J, with 11 bases in the middle. The CDR3 spans 15 residues. CDR1 SGHAT and CDR2 FQNNGV come from the germline V gene. DNA for the CDR3: TGTGCCAGCAGCTTAGATTGGAGTTTCGCAGATACGCAGTATTTT. It codes for CASSLDWSFADTQYF.

The gene calls are TRBV15 and TRBJ1-4; D is unresolved. In germline, CDR1 is LNHNV, CDR2 YYDKDF (reference sequence). V was clipped by 1 base and J by 0 bases, with 9 bases between them. The CDR3 spans 16 residues. CDR3 protein: CATSRGRAATNEKLFF. CDR3 bases: TGTGCCACCAGCAGAGGCAGAGCAGCAACTAATGAAAAACTGTTTTTT.

A few counts support this clone. This chain joins TRBV7-6 and TRBJ2-7; 8 bases line up with TRBD2. Per germline, CDR1 SGHVS and CDR2 FNYEAQ. This CDR3 contains 14 residues. With V trimmed by 5 bases and J by 1 base, 4 bases remained unmatched. CDR3 residues: CASSPAGESYEQYF. CDR3 sequence (DNA): TGTGCCAGCAGCCCAGCGGGGGAGTCCTACGAGCAGTACTTC.

In this sample, this clone turned up once. The chain is built from TRBV29-1 and TRBJ2-3, with 8 bases matching TRBD2. J lost 2 bases, V lost 1 base, and 14 bases had no gene match. The CDR3 is 18 residues long. Germline loops: CDR1 SQVTM, CDR2 ANQGSEA. The CDR3 DNA sequence: TGCAGCGTTGAAGGGGGGGCCTTAGCGGGGAGAAACACAGATACGCAGTATTTT. Protein product: CSVEGGALAGRNTDTQYF.

The J gene is TRBJ2-2, the V gene TRBV7-9; possibly TRBD1 for D (5 bases). The CDR3 totals 15 residues. Looked up from germline, CDR1 is SEHNR and CDR2 is FQNEAQ (reference sequence). V shed 3 bases and J shed 4 bases, with 12 bases lying between them. The CDR3 is CASSFGQGLTGELFF. DNA of the CDR3: TGTGCCAGCAGCTTCGGCCAGGGTCTCACCGGGGAGCTGTTTTTT. Full variable domain (missing parts from reference TRBV7-9 and TRBJ2-2): DTGVSQNPRHKITKRGQNVTFRCDPISEHNRLYWYRQTLGQGPEFLTYFQNEAQLEKSRLLSDRFSAERPKGSFSTLEIQRTEQGDSAMYLCASSFGQGLTGELFFGEGSRLTVL.

This chain uses TRBV27 with TRBJ2-1; D unresolved. From germline, CDR1 is MNHEY and CDR2 SMNVEV (reference sequence). The ends were cut back, 5 bases at V and 0 bases at J, with 8 bases in the middle. The CDR3 spans 14 residues. CDR3 DNA: TGTGCCAGCAGTCTGATAAGCTCCTACAATGAGCAGTTCTTC. As protein: CASSLISSYNEQFF.

This clone occurred a few times. V and J are TRBV2 and TRBJ2-5; maybe TRBD2 (6 bases). Germline V lookup: CDR1 SNHLY, CDR2 FYNNEI. Trimming stripped 4 bases from V and 3 bases from J, with 12 bases between. This CDR3 comprises 14 residues. The CDR3 bases are TGTGCCAGCAGTGGCTTGACTAGTAAAGAGACCCAGTACTTC. As protein: CASSGLTSKETQYF.

The gene calls are TRBV7-9 and TRBJ2-7; D not resolved. Trimming left V 5 bases short and J 2 bases short, with 10 bases between. CDR3 size: 13 residues. Germline loops: CDR1 SEHNR, CDR2 FQNEAQ (reference sequence). CDR3: CASSGSTTYEQYF. DNA of the CDR3: TGTGCCAGCAGCGGGTCAACAACCTACGAGCAGTACTTC. The entire variable domain, with the rest obtained from reference TRBV7-9 and TRBJ2-7, is as follows: DTGVSQNPRHKITKRGQNVTFRCDPISEHNRLYWYRQTLGQGPEFLTYFQNEAQLEKSRLLSDRFSAERPKGSFSTLEIQRTEQGDSAMYLCASSGSTTYEQYFGPGTRLTVT.

This sequence joins TRBV6-5 and TRBJ2-3; D gene ambiguous. CDR1 is MNHEY and CDR2 is SVGAGI in the germline V gene. This CDR3 is built from 11 residues. V was trimmed by 2 bases and J by 5 bases, leaving 2 bases between them. The CDR3 loop is CASSYGDTQYF. The CDR3 nucleotides are TGTGCCAGCAGTTACGGAGATACGCAGTATTTT.

The chain uses TRBV28 and TRBJ1-2; tentatively, D is TRBD1 (6 bases). The CDR3 spans 15 residues. Germline V gives CDR1 MDHEN, CDR2 SYDVKM. V was cut by 4 bases and J by 0 bases, with 12 bases left in between. The CDR3 region is CASSWGAGANYGYTF. The CDR3 DNA reads as TGTGCCAGCAGTTGGGGGGCAGGGGCTAACTATGGCTACACCTTC.

The V call is TRBV6-6, the J call TRBJ2-7; tentative D call: TRBD1 (5 bases). The germline V gene encodes CDR1 MNHNY and CDR2 SVGAGI (reference sequence). V shed 4 bases and J shed 6 bases, with 7 bases lying between them. This CDR3 region has 11 residues. The CDR3 bases are TGTGCCAGCAGTTTAGGGGCCGAGCAGTACTTC. It yields the protein CASSLGAEQYF.

The V call is TRBV15, the J call TRBJ2-7, with D perhaps matching TRBD1 (5 bases). The V gene's germline CDR1 is LNHNV and CDR2 YYDKDF (reference sequence). The CDR3 has 14 amino acids. Trimming shortened V by 1 base and J by 0 bases, and 7 bases separated the two germline ends. CDR3 in amino acids: CATSRGGSSYEQYF. The DNA of the CDR3 is TGTGCCACCAGCAGAGGGGGCAGCTCCTACGAGCAGTACTTC.

The chain couples TRBV5-6 to TRBJ1-1; perhaps TRBD1 as D (6 bases). The V end was cut by 0 bases, the J end by 4 bases, with 7 bases between. Germline assignment: CDR1 SGHDT and CDR2 YYEEEE. CDR3 length equals 13 residues. The CDR3 spells CASSLDRATEAFF. The CDR3 region has the DNA TGTGCCAGCAGCTTGGACAGGGCCACTGAAGCTTTCTTT.

The chain couples TRBV5-1 to TRBJ2-7, with 8 positions matching TRBD2. Germline CDR1 is SGHRS and CDR2 is YFSETQ. The CDR3 has 15 amino acids. The V segment lost 0 bases and the J segment 3 bases; nucleotides outside the gene matches: 5. CDR3 nucleotide sequence: TGCGCCAGCAGCTTGGGAGCGGGGGCTCTCTACGAGCAGTACTTC. As protein: CASSLGAGALYEQYF.

This clone was found once. This chain connects TRBV5-1 to TRBJ2-1; 9 bases map to TRBD2. Germline lookup yields CDR1 SGHRS and CDR2 YFSETQ. The V and J ends lost 0 bases and 7 bases, in that order; junction bases with no gene match: 5. CDR3 length: 15 amino acids. This chain's CDR3 is CASSLGVAGANEQFF. DNA for the CDR3: TGCGCCAGCAGCTTGGGGGTAGCGGGAGCAAATGAGCAGTTCTTC.